Listed below are T cell receptor beta chains from one sample, sequenced in a study of regulatory T cells in long-lasting Graves disease. TCRdb independently ran MiXCR on the multiplex PCR reads; one entry per CDR3 protein. The data contain more than 300,000 distinct CDR3 sequences, 20% of them seen just once; the ten biggest clones take up less than 30%. Sequencing was performed on peripheral blood mononuclear cells (PBMCs), taken when the disease was refractory, from a patient treated with antithyroid drugs. These receptors were taken from a female donor with Graves disease. The CDR3 runs from the conserved cysteine through the conserved F or W. The order of the fields is CDR3 length, J gene, clone size, D gene, V gene, CDR3 DNA, CDR3 protein. D genes are given only for firm matches. The listing skips clone size in some rows; elsewhere it reads once, few, many or a size class.

len: 16
j_gene: TRBJ2-5
abundance: many
d_gene: TRBD1
v_gene: TRBV28
CDR3nt: TGTGCCAGCAGTCCTCGACAGGGGTCGCACCAAGAGACCCAGTACTTC
CDR3aa: CASSPRQGSHQETQYF

len: 14
j_gene: TRBJ1-2
abundance: many
d_gene: TRBD1
v_gene: TRBV30
CDR3nt: TGTGCCTGGAACTCGCGGACAGGGGGCGCCGGCTACACCTTC
CDR3aa: CAWNSRTGGAGYTF

len: 12
j_gene: TRBJ2-1
abundance: few
d_gene: -
v_gene: TRBV11-1
CDR3nt: TGTGCCAGCAGCCCAGTGCCGGACCCACCGTTCTTC
CDR3aa: CASSPVPDPPFF

len: 15
j_gene: TRBJ2-1
abundance: -
d_gene: TRBD2
v_gene: TRBV4-2
CDR3nt: TGTGCCAGCAGCCACATGAAAAGCGGGAGGAATGAGCAGTTCTTC
CDR3aa: CASSHMKSGRNEQFF

len: 12
j_gene: TRBJ1-5
abundance: many
d_gene: -
v_gene: TRBV3-1
CDR3nt: TGTGCCAGCAGCCTCGACCTGGGGCCCCAGCATTTT
CDR3aa: CASSLDLGPQHF

len: 15
j_gene: TRBJ2-4
abundance: -
d_gene: TRBD2
v_gene: TRBV19
CDR3nt: TGTGCCAGTAGTATATTGTCTAGCGGGATGGGCATTCAGTACTTC
CDR3aa: CASSILSSGMGIQYF

len: 16
j_gene: TRBJ1-2
abundance: many
d_gene: -
v_gene: TRBV12-5
CDR3nt: TGTGCTAGTGGTTTGGTAGTCAGCCAGACCATGGGAGGCTACACCTTC
CDR3aa: CASGLVVSQTMGGYTF

len: 14
j_gene: TRBJ2-7
abundance: many
d_gene: -
v_gene: TRBV5-1
CDR3nt: TGCGCCAGCAGCTTGTCTGAGGGGCCGTGGGAGCAGTACTTC
CDR3aa: CASSLSEGPWEQYF

len: 15
j_gene: TRBJ1-4
abundance: -
d_gene: TRBD1
v_gene: TRBV5-1
CDR3nt: TGCGCCAGTAGCTTACGACAGGGGGAAAGGGAAAAACTGTTTTTT
CDR3aa: CASSLRQGEREKLFF

len: 15
j_gene: TRBJ1-1
abundance: -
d_gene: -
v_gene: TRBV6-9
CDR3nt: TGTGCCAGCAGTTACGAGCAGGGCGAGGGTACTGAAGCTTTCTTT
CDR3aa: CASSYEQGEGTEAFF

len: 15
j_gene: TRBJ1-4
abundance: -
d_gene: -
v_gene: TRBV9
CDR3nt: TGTGCCAGCAGCGCCGGGAGAGGGGCGGATGAAAAACTGTTTTTT
CDR3aa: CASSAGRGADEKLFF

len: 15
j_gene: TRBJ1-1
abundance: -
d_gene: TRBD1
v_gene: TRBV19
CDR3nt: TGTGCCAGTAGTTCAGATCGTCCAGGGGGCACTGAAGCTTTCTTT
CDR3aa: CASSSDRPGGTEAFF

len: 15
j_gene: TRBJ2-1
abundance: -
d_gene: TRBD1
v_gene: TRBV6-1
CDR3nt: TGTGCCAGCAGGTGGGGACAGGGTAACTACAATGAGCAGTTCTTC
CDR3aa: CASRWGQGNYNEQFF

len: 13
j_gene: TRBJ2-6
abundance: -
d_gene: -
v_gene: TRBV27
CDR3nt: TGTGCCAGCCGTAGGGCTGGGGCCAACGTCCTGACTTTC
CDR3aa: CASRRAGANVLTF

len: 14
j_gene: TRBJ1-1
abundance: -
d_gene: -
v_gene: TRBV30
CDR3nt: TGTGCCTGGAAATTCGGAACACTGAACACTGAAGCTTTCTTT
CDR3aa: CAWKFGTLNTEAFF

len: 13
j_gene: TRBJ2-1
abundance: -
d_gene: TRBD2
v_gene: TRBV7-9
CDR3nt: TGTGCCAGCAGCTTGAGTAGCGGGGGGGAGCAGTTCTTC
CDR3aa: CASSLSSGGEQFF

len: 13
j_gene: TRBJ2-7
abundance: -
d_gene: -
v_gene: TRBV30
CDR3nt: TGTGCCTGGAGTGTTGTCGGAACCTACAAGCAGTACTTC
CDR3aa: CAWSVVGTYKQYF

len: 13
j_gene: TRBJ2-4
abundance: many
d_gene: -
v_gene: TRBV30
CDR3nt: TGTGCCTGGAGAAAAATGGCCAAAAACATTCAGTACTTC
CDR3aa: CAWRKMAKNIQYF

len: 14
j_gene: TRBJ1-2
abundance: many
d_gene: -
v_gene: TRBV7-8
CDR3nt: TGTGCCAGCAGCCCCTCGGAGGGTAACTATGGCTACACCTTC
CDR3aa: CASSPSEGNYGYTF

len: 13
j_gene: TRBJ1-1
abundance: many
d_gene: -
v_gene: TRBV7-3
CDR3nt: TGTGCCAGCAGCCAGGACAGCAAACAGATAGCTTTCTTT
CDR3aa: CASSQDSKQIAFF

len: 16
j_gene: TRBJ2-2
abundance: many
d_gene: -
v_gene: TRBV24-1
CDR3nt: TGTGCCACCAGTGATCTCGGCCTTGAGAACACCGGGGAGCTGTTTTTT
CDR3aa: CATSDLGLENTGELFF

len: 15
j_gene: TRBJ1-1
abundance: few
d_gene: TRBD1
v_gene: TRBV5-5
CDR3nt: TGTGCCAGCAGCTTGGGGTACAGGGGAAACACTGAAGCTTTCTTT
CDR3aa: CASSLGYRGNTEAFF

len: 14
j_gene: TRBJ1-3
abundance: -
d_gene: -
v_gene: TRBV29-1
CDR3nt: TGCAGCGTTGAACGGGGGCTTACTGGAAACACCATATATTTT
CDR3aa: CSVERGLTGNTIYF

len: 14
j_gene: TRBJ2-7
abundance: few
d_gene: -
v_gene: TRBV5-1
CDR3nt: TGCGCCAGCAGCTGGGACGGGGCCTCTGGCGAGCAGTACTTC
CDR3aa: CASSWDGASGEQYF

len: 14
j_gene: TRBJ2-7
abundance: many
d_gene: -
v_gene: TRBV11-1
CDR3nt: TGTGCCAGCAGCCCCCGGAGGAGCTCCTACGAGCAGTACTTC
CDR3aa: CASSPRRSSYEQYF

len: 15
j_gene: TRBJ2-2
abundance: once
d_gene: -
v_gene: TRBV7-3
CDR3nt: TGTGCCAGCAGGCGGCCGGGACCCAGGGCCGGGGAGCTGTCTTTT
CDR3aa: CASRRPGPRAGELSF

len: 16
j_gene: TRBJ1-3
abundance: -
d_gene: -
v_gene: TRBV4-3
CDR3nt: TGCGCCAGCAGCCAGACTAGGGGTTATTCTGGAAACACCATATATTTT
CDR3aa: CASSQTRGYSGNTIYF

len: 13
j_gene: TRBJ1-4
abundance: few
d_gene: -
v_gene: TRBV3-1
CDR3nt: TGTGCCAGCAGCCCCCAGGGATCCGAAAAACTGTTTTTT
CDR3aa: CASSPQGSEKLFF

len: 15
j_gene: TRBJ1-3
abundance: few
d_gene: TRBD1
v_gene: TRBV4-2
CDR3nt: TGTGCCAGCAGCCCGTACAGGGGACACGGAAACACCATATATTTT
CDR3aa: CASSPYRGHGNTIYF

len: 15
j_gene: TRBJ2-7
abundance: -
d_gene: TRBD2
v_gene: TRBV4-2
CDR3nt: TGTGCCAGCAGCCCACAAACTAGCGGCCCCTACGAGCAGTACTTC
CDR3aa: CASSPQTSGPYEQYF

len: 11
j_gene: TRBJ1-4
abundance: -
d_gene: -
v_gene: TRBV14
CDR3nt: TGTGCCAGCAGCCGCAGGGGAAAACTGTTTTTT
CDR3aa: CASSRRGKLFF

len: 16
j_gene: TRBJ1-1
abundance: many
d_gene: -
v_gene: TRBV6-1
CDR3nt: TGTGCCAGCAGTGAAATGAGGTATACGGCAGACACTGAAGCTTTCTTT
CDR3aa: CASSEMRYTADTEAFF

len: 13
j_gene: TRBJ1-5
abundance: -
d_gene: -
v_gene: TRBV5-6
CDR3nt: TGTGCCAGCAATTCGCAGGGTGGCCAGCCCCAGCATTTT
CDR3aa: CASNSQGGQPQHF

len: 14
j_gene: TRBJ1-1
abundance: many
d_gene: TRBD1
v_gene: TRBV7-2
CDR3nt: TGTGCCAGCAGCCGCCACAGGGGGCCCAGTGAAGCTTTCTTT
CDR3aa: CASSRHRGPSEAFF

len: 12
j_gene: TRBJ2-5
abundance: -
d_gene: -
v_gene: TRBV6-4
CDR3nt: TGTGCCAGCAGAGATTACAAAGAGACCCAGTACTTC
CDR3aa: CASRDYKETQYF

len: 13
j_gene: TRBJ2-7
abundance: -
d_gene: -
v_gene: TRBV10-3
CDR3nt: TGTGCCATCAGGGGGGCTAAGACGAACGAGCAGTACTTC
CDR3aa: CAIRGAKTNEQYF

len: 14
j_gene: TRBJ2-7
abundance: many
d_gene: -
v_gene: TRBV27
CDR3nt: TGTGCCAGCAGTCTTCGGGAGAGCTCCTACGAGCAGTACTTC
CDR3aa: CASSLRESSYEQYF

len: 15
j_gene: TRBJ2-1
abundance: few
d_gene: TRBD1
v_gene: TRBV11-1
CDR3nt: TGTGCCAGCAGCTTAAGGGGACAGGGAGGCAATGAGCAGTTCTTC
CDR3aa: CASSLRGQGGNEQFF

len: 16
j_gene: TRBJ2-7
abundance: few
d_gene: -
v_gene: TRBV6-9
CDR3nt: TGTGCCAGCAGTTATATGGGCCCACTCTTCCCCTCCGAGCAGTGCTTC
CDR3aa: CASSYMGPLFPSEQCF

len: 15
j_gene: TRBJ2-5
abundance: many
d_gene: -
v_gene: TRBV12-3/TRBV12-4
CDR3nt: TGTGCCAGCAGTGACCCCGCAATCCGACAAGAGACCCAGTACTTC
CDR3aa: CASSDPAIRQETQYF

len: 20
j_gene: TRBJ2-2
abundance: few
d_gene: TRBD2
v_gene: TRBV5-1
CDR3nt: TGCGCCAGCAGTCTAGGACACGGCGCTAGCGGGGGGCGGAACACCGGGGAGCTGTTTTTT
CDR3aa: CASSLGHGASGGRNTGELFF

len: 15
j_gene: TRBJ2-2
abundance: few
d_gene: TRBD2
v_gene: TRBV5-6
CDR3nt: TGTGCCAGCGTCAGACCGGGAGGAGGGACCGGGGAGCTGTTTTTT
CDR3aa: CASVRPGGGTGELFF

len: 15
j_gene: TRBJ1-6
abundance: -
d_gene: -
v_gene: TRBV3-1
CDR3nt: TGTGCCAGCAGCCACCAAGGGGTATCTAATTCACCCCTCCACTTT
CDR3aa: CASSHQGVSNSPLHF

len: 14
j_gene: TRBJ2-7
abundance: many
d_gene: TRBD1
v_gene: TRBV2
CDR3nt: TGTGCCACCGAGGGACAGGTGAACCCCTACGAGCAGTACTTC
CDR3aa: CATEGQVNPYEQYF

len: 18
j_gene: TRBJ1-6
abundance: -
d_gene: TRBD1
v_gene: TRBV7-9
CDR3nt: TGTGCCAGCAGCTTAGGGACGCTTCGGGACAGATATAATTCACCCCTCCACTTT
CDR3aa: CASSLGTLRDRYNSPLHF

len: 15
j_gene: TRBJ1-1
abundance: many
d_gene: -
v_gene: TRBV28
CDR3nt: TGTGCCAGCACACAGGAGGGTATAATGAACACTGAAGCTTTCTTT
CDR3aa: CASTQEGIMNTEAFF